The 18 T cell receptor beta chains below were found in one sample sequenced in a study of shared clonotypes between healthy human individuals. Some clones are missing from TCRdb's copy, which holds only in-frame ones; the method was immunoSEQ multiplex PCR. This repertoire shows about 100,000 clones, roughly 50% found once; its top ten account for approximately 15%. The sample was PBMCs. These receptor sequences come from a woman aged 40 to 50 in good health. Some clones in this sample may be carry-over from other donors' samples.

In its sample, this clone was seen a few times. The chain is built from TRBV5-1 and TRBJ2-5; the D gene is possibly TRBD2 (5 bases). Germline CDR1 SGHRS, CDR2 YFSETQ. The CDR3 has 14 residues. Trimming stripped 0 bases from V and 0 bases from J, with 6 bases between. The CDR3 DNA sequence: TGCGCCAGCAGCTTGGCCGGGGACCAAGAGACCCAGTACTTC. As protein: CASSLAGDQETQYF.

CDR3 loop: CASRVQVNYGYTF. As DNA, the CDR3 is TGTGCCAGCAGGGTACAGGTAAACTATGGCTACACCTTC. The rearrangement links TRBV2 to TRBJ1-2; possible D gene TRBD1, 5 bases. CDR3 length: 13 amino acids. The V and J ends lost 6 bases and 2 bases respectively, with 10 bases between them. CDR1 is SNHLY and CDR2 is FYNNEI in the germline V gene. Full variable domain (outside the CDR3, taken from reference TRBV2 and TRBJ1-2): EPEVTQTPSHQVTQMGQEVILRCVPISNHLYFYWYRQILGQKVEFLVSFYNNEISEKSEIFDDQFSVERPDGSNFTLKIRSTKLEDSAMYFCASRVQVNYGYTFGSGTRLTVV.

In its sample, this clone was seen many times. The genes are TRBV6-1 and TRBJ2-7, with D perhaps TRBD2 (6 bases). V lost 9 bases to trimming and J lost 6 bases, with 21 bases between them. Germline CDR1 reads MNHNS; CDR2 reads SASEGT. This CDR3 contains 14 residues. The CDR3 region has the DNA TGTGCCAGTTCAGGACTCGGAGGGGCCTCCGAGCAGTACTTC. It specifies CASSGLGGASEQYF.

This chain uses TRBV5-1 with TRBJ2-1; 8 nucleotides line up with TRBD2. From germline, CDR1 is SGHRS and CDR2 YFSETQ. This CDR3 has 14 amino acids. Trimming cost V 0 bases and J 7 bases; bases outside gene matches: 3. The CDR3 loop reads CASSLGTSKNEQFF. CDR3 nucleotide sequence: TGCGCCAGCAGCTTGGGGACTAGCAAAAATGAGCAGTTCTTC.

This clone was seen repeatedly, ten times or more. The chain carries TRBV19 and TRBJ2-1; a possible D gene is TRBD2 (5 bases). The CDR3 covers 16 residues. Germline V gene sequence: CDR1 LNHDA, CDR2 SQIVND (reference sequence). V dropped 5 bases and J dropped 3 bases, with 17 bases sitting between them. The CDR3 spells CASSSQAADLYNEQFF. The CDR3 DNA sequence: TGTGCCAGTAGTTCCCAGGCAGCGGACCTCTACAATGAGCAGTTCTTC.

The chain is built from TRBV30 and TRBJ1-2; TRBD1 might be the D (5 bases). Between the trimmed V and J ends, which lost 8 bases and 8 bases, there was a span of 21 bases. CDR3 size: 13 residues. In germline, CDR1 is GTSNPN, CDR2 SVGIG (reference sequence). Written as DNA, the CDR3 is TGTGCCAGTAGTGGGACTGCAAGGGAAGGCTACACCTTC. Encoded protein: CASSGTAREGYTF.

This clone showed up just a few times. This chain links TRBV5-8 with TRBJ1-5; D is unclear. The germline gives CDR1 SGHTS, CDR2 YDEGEE. V was cut by 0 bases and J by 7 bases, with 11 bases left in between. CDR3 length: 14 amino acids. The CDR3 region is CASSLGPGEQPQHF. The CDR3 DNA reads as TGTGCCAGCAGCTTGGGGCCGGGAGAACAGCCCCAGCATTTT.

This clone was counted ten times or more. With a far larger clone one base away, a read error is the likely cause. The sample holds other DNA sequences that translate to the same CDR3. The rearrangement joins TRBV7-9 to TRBJ2-1; TRBD2 matches at 13 bases. CDR1 is SEHNR, CDR2 FQNEAQ, per germline (reference sequence). The CDR3 extends over 15 amino acids. The V segment lost 6 bases and the J segment 10 bases; nucleotides outside the gene matches: 9. DNA of the CDR3: TGTGCCAGCAGTACGCGGACTAGCGGGAGCGACGAGCAGTTCTTC. This translates into CASSTRTSGSDEQFF. Drawing the rest from reference TRBV7-9 and TRBJ2-1, the complete variable domain is DTGVSQNPRHKITKRGQNVTFRCDPISEHNRLYWYRQTLGQGPEFLTYFQNEAQLEKSRLLSDRFSAERPKGSFSTLEIQRTEQGDSAMYLCASSTRTSGSDEQFFGPGTRLTVL.

This clone was recorded at least ten times. The chain has TRBV30 and TRBJ1-2, with unresolved D. Germline V CDR1 and CDR2: GTSNPN, SVGIG (reference sequence). The V gene lost 4 bases and the J gene lost 0 bases, with 18 bases spanning the gap. The CDR3 sequence is 16 residues long. The CDR3 sequence is CAWMSGLTRSNYGYTF. CDR3 coding DNA: TGTGCCTGGATGAGTGGTCTTACACGATCTAACTATGGCTACACCTTC.

For this clone: A junction boundary mismatches the germline segment, possibly from a read error. In nucleotides, the CDR3 is TGTGCCTGGAGTGAGGGCTCTGGGGCCAAGGTCCTGACTTTC. Translated: CAWSEGSGAKVLTF. J is TRBJ2-6 and V is TRBV30, with D perhaps TRBD1 (5 bases). This CDR3 contains 14 residues. Germline assignment: CDR1 GTSNPN and CDR2 SVGIG (reference sequence).

CDR3 protein: CASSSQREGLGSGQFF. The CDR3 DNA sequence: TGTGCCAGCAGTTCCCAGCGGGAGGGCCTTGGTTCGGGGCAGTTCTTC. The rearrangement joins TRBV28 to TRBJ2-1, with 10 bases aligning to TRBD2. CDR1 and CDR2 from the germline V gene are MDHEN and SYDVKM. The V gene end was trimmed by 4 bases and the J gene end by 12 bases; junction bases not matched to a gene: 15. The CDR3 runs to 16 residues. The whole variable domain, remainder taken from reference TRBV28 and TRBJ2-1, is DVKVTQSSRYLVKRTGEKVFLECVQDMDHENMFWYRQDPGLGLRLIYFSYDVKMKEKGDIPEGYSVSREKKERFSLILESASTNQTSMYLCASSSQREGLGSGQFFGPGTRLTVL.

The chain employs TRBV11-3 and TRBJ2-7; possibly TRBD1 for D (5 bases). The germline CDR1 and CDR2 sequences are SGHNT and YENEEA. The CDR3 consists of 16 residues. The V end lost 0 bases, the J end lost 2 bases, and 14 bases lay between the germline ends. The chain's CDR3 is CASSLDWSATAYEQYF. DNA for the CDR3: TGTGCCAGCAGCTTAGATTGGAGTGCGACAGCCTACGAGCAGTACTTC.

CDR3 residues: CASVLGSPLYNEQFF. DNA for the CDR3: TGTGCCAGCGTTTTAGGAAGCCCTCTCTACAATGAGCAGTTCTTC. V gene TRBV6-1 combines with J gene TRBJ2-1, with D unclear. The V and J ends lost 8 bases and 3 bases respectively, with 17 bases between them. Germline CDR1 is MNHNS and CDR2 is SASEGT. This CDR3 is built from 15 residues.

This chain links TRBV30 with TRBJ1-1; 9 bases map to TRBD1. V shed 3 bases, J shed 5 bases, and the junction held 13 bases outside the gene matches. This CDR3 has 16 amino acids. Per germline, CDR1 GTSNPN and CDR2 SVGIG (reference sequence). CDR3 bases: TGTGCCTGGAGCCCCACCTTGAACAGGGGGCGGACTGAAGCTTTCTTT. Translated, it gives CAWSPTLNRGRTEAFF.

This clone was counted many times. The V and J genes are TRBV5-4 and TRBJ2-5; 11 nucleotides line up with TRBD2. V dropped 4 bases and J dropped 5; count of bases not matched to a gene: 10. Germline-derived CDR1 and CDR2 are SGHNT and YYREEE (reference sequence). The length of the CDR3 is 16 residues. CDR3 DNA sequence: TGTGCCAGCAGCCAACCACTAGCGGGAGTAAGGGAGACCCAGTACTTC. Its translation is CASSQPLAGVRETQYF.

Many counts were recorded for this clone. The V gene is TRBV25-1, the J gene TRBJ1-1; D unresolved. The ends were cut back, 5 bases at V and 2 bases at J, with 12 bases in the middle. CDR1 MGHDK and CDR2 SYGVNS come from the germline V gene. The CDR3 contains 14 residues. The DNA for the CDR3 is TGTGCCAGCAGTCCCCCGGCAGACAACACTGAAGCTTTCTTT. Amino acid sequence: CASSPPADNTEAFF.

This clone was counted only a few times. The chain employs TRBV7-9 and TRBJ1-5, with a possible D match to TRBD1 (6 bases). V lost 6 bases to trimming and J lost 4 bases, with 13 bases between them. The CDR3 consists of 14 residues. The V gene's germline CDR1 is SEHNR and CDR2 FQNEAQ (reference sequence). The CDR3 sequence: CASSKGGGNQPQHF. CDR3 DNA sequence: TGTGCCAGCAGTAAAGGGGGAGGTAATCAGCCCCAGCATTTT.

This clone was recorded many times. The chain links TRBV7-2 to TRBJ2-5; D is undetermined. Germline V gene data show CDR1 as SGHTA and CDR2 as FQGNSA. Trimming pared 2 bases from V and 5 bases from J, leaving 9 bases between. This CDR3 region has 13 residues. This chain's CDR3 is CASSLNRLETQYF. DNA for the CDR3: TGTGCCAGCAGCTTAAATAGGTTGGAGACCCAGTACTTC.